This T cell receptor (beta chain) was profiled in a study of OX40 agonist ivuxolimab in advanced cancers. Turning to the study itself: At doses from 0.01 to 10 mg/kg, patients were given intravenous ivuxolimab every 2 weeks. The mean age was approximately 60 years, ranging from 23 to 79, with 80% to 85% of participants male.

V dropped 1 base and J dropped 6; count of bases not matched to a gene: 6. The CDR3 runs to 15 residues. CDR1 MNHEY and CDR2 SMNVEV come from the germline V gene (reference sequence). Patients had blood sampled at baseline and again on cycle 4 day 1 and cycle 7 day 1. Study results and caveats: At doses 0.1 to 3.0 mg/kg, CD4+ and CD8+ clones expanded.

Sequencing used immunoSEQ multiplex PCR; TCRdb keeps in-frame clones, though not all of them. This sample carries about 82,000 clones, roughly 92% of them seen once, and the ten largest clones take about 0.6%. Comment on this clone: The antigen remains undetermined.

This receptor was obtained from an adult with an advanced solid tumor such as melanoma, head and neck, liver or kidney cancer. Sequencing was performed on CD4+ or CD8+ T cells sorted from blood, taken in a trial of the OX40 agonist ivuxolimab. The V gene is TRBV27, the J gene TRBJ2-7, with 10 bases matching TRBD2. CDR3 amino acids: CASSLWTSGPLEQYF. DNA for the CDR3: TGTGCCAGCAGTTTATGGACTAGCGGTCCCCTCGAGCAGTACTTC.